The subject of this entry is one TCR beta chain. Its specificity is unknown. PCR amplification relied on 60 Vbeta primers (plus 13 Jbeta primers). Method: immunoSEQ multiplex PCR; TCRdb's copy keeps in-frame clones and lacks some. The data contain 95,000 to 100,000 clones, about three quarters of them singletons. This entry is derived from a study of cytomegalovirus exposure and HLA in healthy donors. J was trimmed by 4 bases and V by 6 bases; bases with no gene match: 9. The V gene's germline CDR1 is SNHLY and CDR2 FYNNEI. The CDR3 loop spans 14 amino acids. Whole-study results and caveats: Later analysis identified about 15,000 TCR beta sequences associated with HLA alleles, using a false discovery rate threshold of 0.05.

It was healthy bone marrow donors who served as donors. Sequencing was carried out using PBMCs. The rearrangement uses TRBV2 and TRBJ2-7, with 7 bases fitting TRBD1. This TCR was recovered from a man aged 55 to 70 in good health and CMV-seropositive. CDR3 sequence (DNA): TGTGCCAGCAGGAGACAGGGTGATGGGTACGAGCAGTACTTC. It is translated as CASRRQGDGYEQYF.